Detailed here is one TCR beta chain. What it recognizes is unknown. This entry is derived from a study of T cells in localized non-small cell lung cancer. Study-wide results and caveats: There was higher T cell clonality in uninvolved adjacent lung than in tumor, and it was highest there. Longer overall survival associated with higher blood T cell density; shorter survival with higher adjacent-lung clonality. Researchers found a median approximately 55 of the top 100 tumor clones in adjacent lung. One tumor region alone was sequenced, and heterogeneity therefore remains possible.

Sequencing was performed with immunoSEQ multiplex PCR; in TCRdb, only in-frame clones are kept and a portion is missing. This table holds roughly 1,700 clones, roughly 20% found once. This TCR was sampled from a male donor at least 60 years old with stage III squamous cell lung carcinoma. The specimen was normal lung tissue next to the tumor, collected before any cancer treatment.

The CDR3: CAWSVGGQTNTEAFF. The DNA of the CDR3 is TGTGCCTGGAGTGTAGGCGGTCAGACGAACACTGAAGCTTTCTTT. This chain joins TRBV30 and TRBJ1-1; D unclear. V was pared by 0 bases and J by 1 base, with 12 bases between. This CDR3 region has 15 residues. Germline values: CDR1 GTSNPN, CDR2 SVGIG (reference sequence).